These 5 T cell receptor beta chains originate from one sample sequenced in a study of OX40 agonist ivuxolimab in advanced cancers. TCRdb's table, derived via immunoSEQ multiplex PCR, lists solely in-frame clones and lacks some. This sample has around 37,000 clones, with roughly 80% found just once. This specimen consisted of CD4+ or CD8+ T cells sorted from blood, obtained in a trial of the OX40 agonist ivuxolimab. The receptors originated from an adult with an advanced solid tumor such as melanoma, head and neck, liver or kidney cancer.

The V gene is TRBV4-2, the J gene TRBJ2-2; 9 nucleotides match TRBD2. Trimming took 3 bases from V and 6 from J; bases not matched to a gene: 8. CDR1 is LGHNA and CDR2 is YNFKEQ in the germline V gene. The CDR3 loop spans 16 amino acids. The CDR3 region has the DNA TGTGCCAGCAGCCAGGCGGCGGGAGGGGAGGCCGGGGAGCTGTTTTTT. It codes for CASSQAAGGEAGELFF.

The CDR3 protein is CATDPDPVGVYNEQFF. Here the CDR3 DNA reads TGTGCCACCGATCCCGACCCAGTTGGGGTTTACAATGAGCAGTTCTTC. This chain uses TRBV10-3 with TRBJ2-1; D remains unclear. Germline CDR1 reads ENHRY; CDR2 reads SYGVKD. CDR3 length: 16 residues. The V and J ends lost 10 bases and 4 bases respectively, with 23 bases between them.

The chain combines TRBV7-9 with TRBJ2-7; possible D gene TRBD1, 6 bases. CDR3 size: 16 residues. V lost 0 bases to trimming and J lost 0 bases, with 12 bases between them. Germline CDR1 SEHNR, CDR2 FQNEAQ (reference sequence). CDR3 region: CASSLALGAVSYEQYF. The CDR3 DNA follows: TGTGCCAGCAGCTTAGCTTTGGGGGCGGTCTCCTACGAGCAGTACTTC.

The chain recombines TRBV19 with TRBJ2-1; TRBD1 might be the D (5 bases). The CDR3 sequence is 12 residues long. CDR1 is LNHDA and CDR2 is SQIVND in the germline V gene (reference sequence). Trimming stripped 6 bases from V and 2 bases from J, with 5 bases between. CDR3 nucleotide sequence: TGTGCCAGTAGGGACACCTACAATGAGCAGTTCTTC. As protein: CASRDTYNEQFF.

The chain recombines TRBV29-1 with TRBJ2-3; 7 bases fit TRBD2. This CDR3 has 14 amino acids. Losses at the gene ends were 5 bases for V and 3 bases for J; bases not matched to a gene: 8. Germline CDR1 and CDR2: SQVTM and ANQGSEA. CDR3 sequence reads: CSVNGGAGTDTQYF. CDR3 DNA sequence: TGCAGCGTTAATGGAGGAGCGGGAACAGATACGCAGTATTTT.